A selection of T cell receptor beta chains follows, all from one sample in a study of identical twins. Each CDR3 protein gets one entry after TCRdb re-called the 5' RACE reads with MiXCR. Of approximately 1.8 million distinct CDR3 sequences in the sample, about 30% were seen once. The sequenced sample was cord blood. The receptors stem from a newborn girl in good health. CDR3s include the opening cysteine and the closing phenylalanine or tryptophan.

j_call v_call cdr3_aa
TRBJ2-7 TRBV3-1 CASSQAQGPYEQYF
TRBJ2-7 TRBV6-1 CASSEAKRRQSYEQYF
TRBJ1-1 TRBV12-3/TRBV12-4 CASSLSGTHEVFF
TRBJ2-1 TRBV2 CASSPHMHEQFF
TRBJ1-4 TRBV20-1 CSALTDTPEKLFF
TRBJ1-1 TRBV20-1 CSAGGEAFF
TRBJ2-7 TRBV6-5 CASSDGVGSGEQYF
TRBJ2-1 TRBV7-6 CASSLAGLATLGEQFF
TRBJ2-2 TRBV2 CASSVMEVGTGELFF
TRBJ2-3 TRBV7-2 CASSSTGKSTDTQYF
TRBJ1-2 TRBV24-1 CATAQGNYGYTF
TRBJ2-7 TRBV19 CADIPSSYEQYF
TRBJ1-1 TRBV20-1 CSAPGQGNQVNTEAFF
TRBJ1-1 TRBV5-6 CASSWRAEAFF
TRBJ2-3 TRBV27 CASRPGREGDTQYF